The source of this T cell receptor (beta chain) is a study of blood T cell repertoires in COVID-19. Study information: The study drew acute and convalescent COVID-19 samples from the United States, Italy and Spain.

Followed longitudinally, the Seattle patients had been enrolled during active infection. The V gene's germline CDR1 is SEHNR and CDR2 FQNEAQ (reference sequence). The V end was cut by 4 bases, the J end by 4 bases, with 11 bases between. The length of the CDR3 is 14 residues. Sequencing used immunoSEQ multiplex PCR; TCRdb keeps in-frame clones, though not all of them. The sample includes 250,000 to 350,000 clones, 70% to 85% seen only once; the top ten take over 1.3%. The count of this clone is one. Input material: peripheral blood. The receptor was isolated from a human donor with COVID-19, enrolled during active disease. The donor label of this sample is uncertain. J is TRBJ1-3 and V is TRBV7-9; D gene uncertain. CDR3 amino acids: CASSYGFAGNTIYF. The CDR3, as DNA: TGTGCCAGCAGCTACGGGTTTGCAGGAAACACCATATATTTT.